This TCR beta chain was retrieved from a study of cytomegalovirus exposure and HLA in healthy donors. These donors, healthy bone marrow donors, were studied. Donors likely had unrecorded immune exposures despite being nominally healthy when sampled. The CDR3 has 14 residues. Trimming stripped 1 base from V and 6 bases from J, with 11 bases between. Germline CDR1 is LNHNV and CDR2 is YYDKDF (reference sequence). About this clone itself: Its antigen is unknown.

Study observations and caveats: Some highly shared sequence variants likely arose as a pipeline artifact.

PCR used 60 Vbeta primers and 13 Jbeta primers. TCRdb's table, derived via immunoSEQ multiplex PCR, lists solely in-frame clones and lacks some. The profile shows about 140,000 clones, roughly 77% of them singletons. The clonotype was recovered from a female donor in good health and CMV-seronegative. The J gene is TRBJ2-3, the V gene TRBV15; a weak D match, TRBD1 (6 bases). Sequencing was performed on PBMCs. The CDR3 here is CATSRVPGVDTQYF. The CDR3 DNA reads as TGTGCCACCAGCAGAGTACCAGGGGTGGATACGCAGTATTTT.